This T cell receptor beta chain was documented in a study of cytomegalovirus exposure and HLA in healthy donors. 60 Vbeta and 13 Jbeta primers were used in PCR. Sequencing was performed with immunoSEQ multiplex PCR; in TCRdb, only in-frame clones are kept and a portion is missing. The table includes 150,000 or so clones, 75% to 80% detected once. Sequenced input: PBMCs. This receptor was taken from a woman between 45 and 65 years old in good health and CMV-seropositive.

Here the CDR3 reads CASSEDSGLYPGANVLTF. CDR3 nucleotides: TGTGCCAGCAGTGAAGACAGCGGCCTATACCCTGGGGCCAACGTCCTGACTTTC. This chain uses TRBV2 with TRBJ2-6; TRBD2 might be the D (5 bases). CDR1 SNHLY and CDR2 FYNNEI come from the germline V gene. The germline V and J ends were trimmed by 1 base and 2 bases, with 15 bases remaining between them. The CDR3 runs to 18 residues.